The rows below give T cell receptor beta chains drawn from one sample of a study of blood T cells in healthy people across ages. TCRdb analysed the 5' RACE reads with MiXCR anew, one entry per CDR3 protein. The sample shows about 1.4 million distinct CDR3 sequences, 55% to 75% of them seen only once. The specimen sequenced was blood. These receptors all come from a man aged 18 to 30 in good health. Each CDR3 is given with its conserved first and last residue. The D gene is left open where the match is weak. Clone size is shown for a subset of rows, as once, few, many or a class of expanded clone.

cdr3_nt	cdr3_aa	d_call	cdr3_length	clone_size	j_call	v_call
TGTGCCAGCAGTGAGGCTGGAACCTTGGGTGAAGCTTTCTTT	CASSEAGTLGEAFF	-	14	-	TRBJ1-1	TRBV6-1
TGTGCCAGAAAGGCCTCCCTCGAGCAGTACTTC	CARKASLEQYF	-	11	few	TRBJ2-7	TRBV7-6
TGTGCCAGCAGGAACAGGGGAGGGGAGTTACAAGAGACCCAGTACTTC	CASRNRGGELQETQYF	-	16	few	TRBJ2-5	TRBV13
TGTGCCAGCAGTGAGTTTGGGAGCCCTTCCTACGAGCAGTACTTC	CASSEFGSPSYEQYF	-	15	-	TRBJ2-7	TRBV6-1
TGCGCCAGCAGCCGACTAGACCGAACCTCTAGTGAAAAACTGTTTTTT	CASSRLDRTSSEKLFF	-	16	-	TRBJ1-4	TRBV4-1
TGCGCCAGCAGCCATACTAGGACTAGTATCTACGAGCAGTACTTC	CASSHTRTSIYEQYF	TRBD2	15	-	TRBJ2-7	TRBV4-3
TGTGCCAGCAGTCCAAGAGGGCTAGCGGGAGGAAATGAGCAGTTCTTC	CASSPRGLAGGNEQFF	TRBD2	16	-	TRBJ2-1	TRBV3-1
TGTGCCAGCAGGCCCTTACGTTTTGGTGGGTCCGGGGAGCTGTTTTTT	CASRPLRFGGSGELFF	-	16	many	TRBJ2-2	TRBV6-5
TGTGCCAGCAGTTCCAGGCGGACTAGCGGTTACGAGCAGTACTTC	CASSSRRTSGYEQYF	TRBD2	15	-	TRBJ2-7	TRBV28
TGTGCCAGCAGGACTAGCGTAGATCAGTTCTTC	CASRTSVDQFF	TRBD2	11	once	TRBJ2-1	TRBV6-2/TRBV6-3
TGTGCCAGCAGTTTTTCCAGTAGCAATCAGCCCCAGCATTTT	CASSFSSSNQPQHF	-	14	-	TRBJ1-5	TRBV27
TGCAGCGATGGGACCATGTACAATGAGCAGTTCTTC	CSDGTMYNEQFF	-	12	many	TRBJ2-1	TRBV29-1
TGCAGCGTTGCAGAGTATCCTAACTATGGCTACACCTTC	CSVAEYPNYGYTF	-	13	-	TRBJ1-2	TRBV29-1
TGCAGCGTCTTAGCGGGAAAAAACGAGCAGTACTTC	CSVLAGKNEQYF	TRBD2	12	few	TRBJ2-7	TRBV29-1
TGCAGTGCTAGAGATCGGGGGACAGCCAGCAATGAGCAGTTCTTC	CSARDRGTASNEQFF	-	15	few	TRBJ2-1	TRBV20-1
TGTGCCAGCAGTTACGGGAATCGAGGCAATCAGCCCCAGCATTTT	CASSYGNRGNQPQHF	-	15	-	TRBJ1-5	TRBV6-6
TGCGCCAGCAGCCAGGTAGCGGGGCCGAGCTCCTACAATGAGCAGTTCTTC	CASSQVAGPSSYNEQFF	TRBD2	17	-	TRBJ2-1	TRBV4-1
TGCAGCGTTGACAATAGCGGATTGAGAGCGGCTTTCTTT	CSVDNSGLRAAFF	-	13	-	TRBJ1-1	TRBV29-1
TGTGCCAGCAGCCCGAGGGACTCCCACGCGGGCACAGATACGCAGTATTTT	CASSPRDSHAGTDTQYF	-	17	-	TRBJ2-3	TRBV4-2
TGTGCCAGCAGTTTTGGGGGGGCGCGGGGCTACACCTTC	CASSFGGARGYTF	-	13	-	TRBJ1-2	TRBV28
TGCAGCGTTTCAACGCTTAAAGCGGGAGGGCCCTACTCCTACGAGCAGTACTTC	CSVSTLKAGGPYSYEQYF	TRBD2	18	-	TRBJ2-7	TRBV29-1
TGCGCCAGCAGTGAGGCCCCTGGGGCTGAAGCTTTCTTT	CASSEAPGAEAFF	-	13	-	TRBJ1-1	TRBV10-2